Each of the 32 T cell receptor beta chains below was sequenced from the same sample in a study of T-cell reconstitution after alpha-beta-depleted transplantation in children. The authors prepared the TCRbeta library with unique molecular identifiers. One entry per CDR3 protein results from TCRdb running MiXCR on the PCR reads. The sample has hundreds of thousands of distinct CDR3 sequences; over 15% are singletons. Sequences were derived from PBMCs from the stem cell graft donor, sampled from the stem cell graft. The origin of the receptors is a human donor who donated a stem cell graft to a child with acute myeloid leukemia.

Ten or more counts support this clonotype. The J gene is TRBJ1-1, the V gene TRBV20-1; D remains unclear. The germline V and J ends were trimmed by 0 bases and 1 base, with 12 bases remaining between them. The CDR3 totals 15 residues. Germline CDR1 is DFQATT and CDR2 is SNEGSKA (reference sequence). CDR3 nucleotide sequence: TGCAGTGCTAGAGACAGAGGTTTTAAGAACACTGAAGCTTTCTTT. Protein: CSARDRGFKNTEAFF.

This clonotype was counted between two and nine times. This chain connects TRBV12-3 or TRBV12-4 to TRBJ2-2; 9 bases are a match to TRBD1. The V gene end was trimmed by 5 bases and the J gene end by 7 bases; junction bases not matched to a gene: 8. The length of the CDR3 is 15 residues. For the CDR3, the DNA is TGTGCCAGCAGTCCGGGACAGGGAAAAGGCGGGGAGCTGTTTTTT. This sequence encodes CASSPGQGKGGELFF.

This clonotype was recorded at least ten times. The chain has TRBV29-1 and TRBJ1-2, with D unresolved. Trimming stripped 6 bases from V and 8 bases from J, with 7 bases between. This CDR3 region has 9 residues. Looked up from germline, CDR1 is SQVTM and CDR2 is ANQGSEA. The CDR3 DNA is TGCAGCGTCGACCGGGGCTACACCTTC. Its translation: CSVDRGYTF.

This clonotype has ten or more counts. The chain is built from TRBV10-3 and TRBJ2-5; possibly TRBD1 or TRBD2 for D (6 bases each). CDR1 is ENHRY, CDR2 SYGVKD, per germline. CDR3 length: 14 amino acids. V lost 8 bases and J 0 bases, leaving 13 bases between the germline ends. The CDR3 DNA reads as TGTGCCATCGGGATAGGGGGGTACCAAGAGACCCAGTACTTC. Translated: CAIGIGGYQETQYF.

The V and J genes are TRBV20-1 and TRBJ2-1; 7 nucleotides line up with TRBD2. Germline values: CDR1 DFQATT, CDR2 SNEGSKA (reference sequence). This CDR3 comprises 17 residues. CDR3: CSARLASQTSSYNEQFF. CDR3 nucleotide sequence: TGCAGCGCAAGACTAGCTTCCCAAACTAGCTCCTACAATGAGCAGTTCTTC.

In this sample, this clonotype turned up many times. The J gene is TRBJ2-7, the V gene TRBV20-1, with 12 bases matching TRBD1. CDR1 and CDR2 (germline): DFQATT, SNEGSKA (reference sequence). This CDR3 is 12 amino acids long. For the CDR3, the DNA is TGCAGCTTGCGGGACAGGGGGCTCGAGCAGTACTTC. This translates into CSLRDRGLEQYF.

This clonotype was seen only a few times. The V and J genes are TRBV7-9 and TRBJ1-4, with no clear D. This CDR3 has 17 amino acids. Trimming shortened V by 5 bases and J by 3 bases, and 19 bases separated the two germline ends. The germline V gene encodes CDR1 SEHNR and CDR2 FQNEAQ (reference sequence). CDR3 bases: TGTGCCAGCAGCCCCAGGCCGGAACAGTCGTCTAATGAAAAACTGTTTTTT. Protein: CASSPRPEQSSNEKLFF.

This clonotype has a handful of counts. The chain couples TRBV25-1 to TRBJ2-1; D is unresolved. V was trimmed by 8 bases and J by 0 bases, leaving 11 bases between them. This CDR3 has 14 amino acids. Germline-derived CDR1 and CDR2 are MGHDK and SYGVNS. The CDR3 bases are TGTGCCAGCGGTATGTTAAGCTCCTACAATGAGCAGTTCTTC. Translated, it gives CASGMLSSYNEQFF.

This clonotype was counted at least ten times. V usage is TRBV27 and J usage is TRBJ1-5, with 7 bases aligning to TRBD1. Germline-derived CDR1 and CDR2 are MNHEY and SMNVEV (reference sequence). CDR3 length: 17 residues. Trimming cost V 0 bases and J 6 bases; bases outside gene matches: 11. CDR3 sequence reads: CASSLSGWAGGAQPQHF. As DNA, the CDR3 is TGTGCCAGCAGTTTATCGGGGTGGGCAGGGGGAGCTCAGCCCCAGCATTTT.

This clonotype was seen many times. This chain links TRBV6-1 with TRBJ1-2; maybe TRBD1 (6 bases). Trimming cost V 6 bases and J 0 bases, with 11 bases left between them. The length of the CDR3 is 14 residues. CDR1 MNHNS and CDR2 SASEGT come from the germline V gene. The chain's CDR3 is CASSQDRTNYGYTF. The CDR3 coding sequence is TGTGCCAGCAGCCAGGACAGAACTAACTATGGCTACACCTTC.

This clonotype came up many times. The CDR3 is CASSYLSSETQYF. CDR3 DNA: TGTGCCAGCAGTTACTTATCGTCCGAGACCCAGTACTTC. The chain joins TRBV6-6 to TRBJ2-5; D is unresolved. This CDR3 spans 13 amino acids. Trimming took off 1 base at V and 5 bases at J, with 8 bases between the two ends. Germline V gives CDR1 MNHNY, CDR2 SVGAGI (reference sequence).

V gene TRBV20-1 combines with J gene TRBJ2-2; tentatively, D is TRBD1 (6 bases). The ends were cut back, 5 bases at V and 1 base at J, with 14 bases in the middle. Germline V gene sequence: CDR1 DFQATT, CDR2 SNEGSKA (reference sequence). The CDR3 runs to 15 residues. CDR3 loop: CSAPRDTRNTGELFF. In nucleotides, the CDR3 is TGCAGTGCTCCCCGGGACACCCGGAACACCGGGGAGCTGTTTTTT.

The chain links TRBV5-6 to TRBJ1-5; perhaps TRBD1 as D (6 bases). Germline CDR1 reads SGHDT; CDR2 reads YYEEEE. The CDR3 is made up of 17 amino acids. The germline V and J ends were trimmed by 1 base and 1 base, with 15 bases remaining between them. CDR3 sequence reads: CASSLTGRGFSNQPQHF. In nucleotides, the CDR3 is TGTGCCAGCAGCTTGACAGGGAGGGGGTTCAGCAATCAGCCCCAGCATTTT.

This clonotype was observed a handful of times. This rearrangement joins TRBV20-1 to TRBJ2-1; TRBD1 matches at 11 bases. Germline V gene sequence: CDR1 DFQATT, CDR2 SNEGSKA (reference sequence). With V trimmed by 5 bases and J by 8 bases, 11 bases remained unmatched. The CDR3 has 15 residues. This chain's CDR3 is CSASPLDRGQHEQFF. The CDR3 nucleotides are TGCAGTGCTTCGCCCTTGGACAGGGGGCAGCATGAGCAGTTCTTC.

This clonotype came up many times. The chain combines TRBV6-5 with TRBJ2-7; D unclear. CDR3 size: 14 residues. V was clipped by 8 bases and J by 2 bases, with 16 bases between them. The germline V gene has CDR1 MNHEY and CDR2 SVGAGI. In DNA form, the CDR3 reads TGTGCCAGCCGTACAGCTTTTCTAGCCTACGAGCAGTACTTC. Translated, it gives CASRTAFLAYEQYF.

Ten or more counts support this clonotype. V is TRBV29-1 and J is TRBJ2-3; 12 bases match TRBD2. CDR1 SQVTM and CDR2 ANQGSEA come from the germline V gene. This CDR3 comprises 16 residues. After removal of 1 base from V and 7 bases from J, the junction contained 9 bases not matched to a gene. The CDR3 bases are TGCAGCGTTGAAGTGGCTAGCGGGGGGGTACCGTATACGCAGTATTTT. Its protein is CSVEVASGGVPYTQYF.

This clonotype has ten or more counts. This chain connects TRBV20-1 to TRBJ1-5; TRBD1 is a possible D gene (5 bases). From germline, CDR1 is DFQATT and CDR2 SNEGSKA (reference sequence). Trimming left V 3 bases short and J 4 bases short, with 16 bases between. CDR3 size: 15 residues. CDR3 in amino acids: CSASRGQGVNQPQHF. The CDR3 nucleotides are TGCAGTGCTAGTAGAGGGCAGGGTGTGAATCAGCCCCAGCATTTT.

A few counts support this clonotype. For the CDR3, the DNA is TGTGCCAGCAGCTTAATCGCAGGGGACCAACCCCTCCACTTT. Amino acids: CASSLIAGDQPLHF. V and J are TRBV7-2 and TRBJ1-6; possible D gene TRBD1, 6 bases. Germline V gene data show CDR1 as SGHTA and CDR2 as FQGNSA. The CDR3 covers 14 residues. V was trimmed by 2 bases and J by 12 bases, leaving 14 bases between them.

The rearrangement links TRBV18 to TRBJ2-2, with TRBD2 matching 10 bases. Germline CDR1 is KGHSH and CDR2 is LQKENI. The ends lost 6 bases at V and 3 bases at J; junction bases unmatched: 10. CDR3 length: 17 amino acids. CDR3 protein: CASSPGWLAGDTGELFF. The CDR3 bases are TGTGCCAGCTCCCCCGGCTGGCTAGCGGGGGACACCGGGGAGCTGTTTTTT. Looking up the rest from reference TRBV18 and TRBJ2-2 gives the full variable domain: NAGVMQNPRHLVRRRGQEARLRCSPMKGHSHVYWYRQLPEEGLKFMVYLQKENIIDESGMPKERFSAEFPKEGPSILRIQQVVRGDSAAYFCASSPGWLAGDTGELFFGEGSRLTVL.

J is TRBJ1-1 and V is TRBV20-1, with D maybe TRBD1 (6 bases). The CDR3 consists of 15 residues. Trimming pared 3 bases from V and 4 bases from J, leaving 18 bases between. CDR1 DFQATT and CDR2 SNEGSKA come from the germline V gene (reference sequence). The CDR3 DNA reads TGCAGTGCTAGTCAAACAGGGCAGATGGGCACTGAAGCTTTCTTT. It yields the protein CSASQTGQMGTEAFF.

This clonotype was seen a handful of times. CDR3 sequence reads: CASSRSGDRSYGYTF. Written as DNA, the CDR3 is TGCGCCAGCAGCAGGAGCGGGGACAGATCTTATGGCTACACCTTC. The chain couples TRBV5-1 to TRBJ1-2; TRBD1 aligns across 7 bases. After removal of 4 bases from V and 5 bases from J, the junction contained 11 bases not matched to a gene. The CDR3 extends over 15 amino acids. Germline CDR1 SGHRS, CDR2 YFSETQ. The variable domain in full, completed from reference TRBV5-1 and TRBJ1-2, reads KAGVTQTPRYLIKTRGQQVTLSCSPISGHRSVSWYQQTPGQGLQFLFEYFSETQRNKGNFPGRFSGRQFSNSRSEMNVSTLELGDSALYLCASSRSGDRSYGYTFGSGTRLTVV.

This clonotype was seen more than once but under ten times. The chain employs TRBV20-1 and TRBJ2-3; 7 bases line up with TRBD2. Germline assignment: CDR1 DFQATT and CDR2 SNEGSKA (reference sequence). V lost 4 bases to trimming and J lost 0 bases; unmatched junction nucleotides: 4. There are 14 residues in the CDR3. The CDR3 DNA follows: TGCAGTGCTAATGGCGGGGGTAGCACAGATACGCAGTATTTT. Translated: CSANGGGSTDTQYF.

This clonotype was seen ten or more times. The chain carries TRBV6-5 and TRBJ2-4, with D tentatively TRBD1 (5 bases). This CDR3 spans 15 amino acids. With 4 bases removed from V and 7 bases from J, the gap between germline ends came to 17 bases. Germline assignment: CDR1 MNHEY and CDR2 SVGAGI. In DNA form, the CDR3 reads TGTGCCAGCAGTTGGGGCACAACGTCTAAGAACATTCAGTACTTC. Translated, it gives CASSWGTTSKNIQYF.

V is TRBV5-1 and J is TRBJ1-2; 7 nucleotides agree with TRBD1. The germline gives CDR1 SGHRS, CDR2 YFSETQ. The J segment lost 8 bases and the V segment lost 2 bases, leaving 6 bases of the junction unmatched. CDR3 length: 13 residues. CDR3 sequence reads: CASSFNGQAGYTF. The CDR3 region has the DNA TGCGCCAGCAGCTTCAACGGACAGGCGGGCTACACCTTC.

The chain carries TRBV24-1 and TRBJ2-2, with D maybe TRBD1 (5 bases). Germline V gives CDR1 KGHDR, CDR2 SFDVKD. Trimming removed 2 bases from V and 3 bases from J, with 15 bases in between. The CDR3 is 17 amino acids. CDR3 region: CATSDSKGQGYTGELFF. CDR3 nucleotide sequence: TGTGCCACCAGTGATTCCAAAGGGCAGGGATACACCGGGGAGCTGTTTTTT.

The rearrangement uses TRBV6-5 and TRBJ2-3; D gene uncertain. Per germline, CDR1 MNHEY and CDR2 SVGAGI. The CDR3 is 15 amino acids. Deletions cut 1 base from V and 0 bases from J, with 8 bases between. CDR3 region: CASSYWSSSTDTQYF. DNA for the CDR3: TGTGCCAGCAGTTACTGGAGTTCTAGCACAGATACGCAGTATTTT.

This clonotype was detected ten times or more. This chain joins TRBV29-1 and TRBJ1-2, with TRBD1 as a possible D gene (5 bases). V lost 1 base to trimming and J lost 5 bases, with 8 bases between them. The CDR3 covers 12 residues. Germline-derived CDR1 and CDR2 are SQVTM and ANQGSEA. In nucleotides, the CDR3 is TGCAGCGTTGAAGGCGGGGGGTATGGCTACACCTTC. It yields the protein CSVEGGGYGYTF.

The V call is TRBV3-1, the J call TRBJ2-4, with D maybe TRBD2 (6 bases). The V and J ends lost 2 bases and 0 bases respectively, with 8 bases between them. The CDR3 consists of 15 residues. CDR1 LGHDT and CDR2 YNNKEL come from the germline V gene (reference sequence). DNA for the CDR3: TGTGCCAGCAGCCAAAGGGGACTAGCCAAAAACATTCAGTACTTC. As protein: CASSQRGLAKNIQYF. Together with reference TRBV3-1 and TRBJ2-4, the CDR3 gives the full variable domain: DTAVSQTPKYLVTQMGNDKSIKCEQNLGHDTMYWYKQDSKKFLKIMFSYNNKELIINETVPNRFSPKSPDKAHLNLHINSLELGDSAVYFCASSQRGLAKNIQYFGAGTRLSVL.

This clonotype turned up a few times. The V gene is TRBV9, the J gene TRBJ1-1, with TRBD1 matching 9 bases. Germline V gene data show CDR1 as SGDLS and CDR2 as YYNGEE. V shed 4 bases, J shed 7 bases, and the junction held 8 bases outside the gene matches. The CDR3 length is 14 residues. CDR3 coding DNA: TGTGCCAGCAGCTCCGACAGGGGGAAGAGTGAAGCTTTCTTT. Translated: CASSSDRGKSEAFF.

This clonotype appeared many times. V gene TRBV9 combines with J gene TRBJ2-1; 10 bases line up with TRBD2. CDR1 and CDR2 (germline): SGDLS, YYNGEE. The CDR3 sequence is 15 residues long. J gave up 8 bases and V 2 bases, and 7 bases lay outside the gene matches. DNA for the CDR3: TGTGCCAGCAGCGTCATAGCGGGGGGCAGGCATGAGCAGTTCTTC. It translates to CASSVIAGGRHEQFF.

In its sample, this clonotype was seen many times. CDR3 nucleotide sequence: TGCAGTGTAAATATGAACACTGAAGCTTTCTTT. Encoded protein: CSVNMNTEAFF. V gene TRBV20-1 combines with J gene TRBJ1-1; D gene ambiguous. Germline lookup yields CDR1 DFQATT and CDR2 SNEGSKA (reference sequence). The germline V and J ends were trimmed by 7 bases and 0 bases, with 6 bases remaining between them. The CDR3 covers 11 residues.

This clonotype was seen more than once but under ten times. J is TRBJ2-3 and V is TRBV7-6; 8 nucleotides line up with TRBD2. In germline, CDR1 is SGHVS, CDR2 FNYEAQ. J lost 5 bases, V lost 0 bases, and 4 bases had no gene match. The CDR3 totals 15 residues. The CDR3 DNA reads as TGTGCCAGCAGCTTAGCGGCGGGGGGCGTAGATACGCAGTATTTT. Translated, it gives CASSLAAGGVDTQYF. The full variable domain, in which reference TRBV7-6 and TRBJ2-3 provide the parts outside the CDR3, is GAGVSQSPRYKVTKRGQDVALRCDPISGHVSLYWYRQALGQGPEFLTYFNYEAQQDKSGLPNDRFSAERPEGSISTLTIQRTEQRDSAMYRCASSLAAGGVDTQYFGPGTRLTVL.